Presented here are 24 T cell receptor beta chains from one specimen sequenced in a study of tumor-infiltrating lymphocytes in primary liver carcinoma. Without any cell sorting, roughly 17-31 mg of bulk tissue yielded co-extracted RNA and DNA. From 500 ng total RNA, TCR beta cDNA was generated with a primer in the constant region. ARM-PCR was slightly modified, and three nested multiplex PCR rounds with it gave rise to the TCR beta libraries. The first two PCR rounds used TRBV1-TRBV30 forward primers with a C-beta reverse primer, nine to eleven cycles each. Each CDR3 protein is one row after TCRdb ran MiXCR on the multiplex PCR reads. The sample records about 120,000 distinct CDR3 sequences, around 65% being singletons. The sample comprised tumor-adjacent normal liver tissue. These TCRs come from an older woman with primary liver carcinoma and hepatitis B virus infection.

A note on this clonotype: A junction boundary mismatches the germline segment, possibly from a read error. The chain joins TRBV5-4 to TRBJ1-5; D gene uncertain. Germline lookup yields CDR1 SGHNT and CDR2 YYREEE (reference sequence). The CDR3 is 12 amino acids. Here the CDR3 DNA reads TGTGTCAGCAGTTTCCGGGGACAGCCCCAGCATTTT. Amino acids: CVSSFRGQPQHF.

Ten or more counts support this clonotype. The chain uses TRBV2 and TRBJ2-3; 8 bases line up with TRBD1. The J segment lost 0 bases and the V segment lost 3 bases, leaving 5 bases of the junction unmatched. Germline V gives CDR1 SNHLY, CDR2 FYNNEI. The CDR3 is 16 residues long. CDR3 region: CASSDWGTGSTDTQYF. The CDR3 DNA is TGTGCCAGCAGTGATTGGGGGACAGGAAGCACAGATACGCAGTATTTT.

A single count supports this clonotype. One end of the junction varies from germline; a read error may be responsible. V gene TRBV29-1 combines with J gene TRBJ2-7, with unresolved D. CDR3 size: 13 residues. Germline CDR1 and CDR2: SQVTM and ANQGSEA. The CDR3 nucleotides read TGCAGCGTCAGAAAAAGCGAGGTCTACGAGCGGTACTTC. Translating gives CSVRKSEVYERYF.

Notes on this clonotype: At one end the junction does not follow the germline gene, possibly because of a read error. This chain uses TRBV29-1 with TRBJ2-3; D remains unclear. CDR1 is SQVTM, CDR2 ANQGSEA, per germline. The CDR3 runs 14 residues. The CDR3 is CSVEDGSSTDTQYF. CDR3 in DNA: TGCAGCGTTGAAGATGGGTCGAGCACAGATACTCAGTATTTT.

For this clonotype: No conserved phenylalanine or tryptophan ends this CDR3, so it is likely a read error. The chain joins TRBV30 to TRBJ1-1, with a possible D match to TRBD1 (6 bases). This CDR3 spans 16 amino acids. The V gene's germline CDR1 is GTSNPN and CDR2 SVGIG (reference sequence). In DNA, the CDR3 is TGTGCCTGGAGTGTACTCGGCAGGGAGGGGGAGACTGGAGCTTTCCTT. This sequence encodes CAWSVLGREGETGAFL.

This clonotype was observed at least ten times. The chain combines TRBV7-8 with TRBJ2-3; D uncertain. The CDR3 extends over 12 amino acids. V lost 5 bases, J lost 1 base, and 4 bases lay in between. Per the germline V gene, CDR1 is SGHVS and CDR2 is FQNEAQ. The CDR3: CASSDGTDTQYF. DNA of the CDR3: TGTGCCAGCAGCGACGGCACAGATACGCAGTATTTT.

This clonotype appeared once. The rearrangement uses TRBV5-4 and TRBJ2-2; D uncertain. Germline V gives CDR1 SGHNT, CDR2 YYREEE (reference sequence). V was clipped by 5 bases and J by 2 bases, with 13 bases between them. CDR3 length: 15 amino acids. The CDR3 reads CASSFNGLNTGELFF. The DNA for the CDR3 is TGTGCCAGCAGTTTTAATGGGCTAAACACCGGGGAGCTGTTTTTT.

A word on this clonotype: Possible read error: a much larger clone is one base away. The genes are TRBV2 and TRBJ2-2, with 12 bases that match TRBD1. The CDR3 is made up of 15 amino acids. Germline CDR1 SNHLY, CDR2 FYNNEI. The CDR3 DNA reads TGTGCCAGCAGTACCGGGACAGGGGGCACCGGGGAGCTGCTTTTT. Amino acid sequence: CASSTGTGGTGELLF.

This clonotype was counted between two and nine times. This may be a read error, as it is one base from a much larger clone. The chain joins TRBV14 to TRBJ2-5; 9 positions agree with TRBD1. The CDR3 runs to 16 residues. The germline gives CDR1 SGHDN, CDR2 FVKESK. The CDR3 DNA reads as TGTGCCAGCAGCCAGATGAAACAGGGGGCACGGGAGACCCTGTACTTC. This codes for CASSQMKQGARETLYF. Complete variable domain (other parts from reference TRBV14 and TRBJ2-5): EAGVTQFPSHSVIEKGQTVTLRCDPISGHDNLYWYRRVMGKEIKFLLHFVKESKQDESGMPNNRFLAERTGGTYSTLKVQPAELEDSGVYFCASSQMKQGARETLYFGPGTRLLVL.

The rearrangement joins TRBV20-1 to TRBJ2-3; 7 bases line up with TRBD2. Germline V gene sequence: CDR1 DFQATT, CDR2 SNEGSKA (reference sequence). J was trimmed by 4 bases and V by 0 bases; bases with no gene match: 7. The CDR3 totals 15 residues. As DNA, the CDR3 is TGCAGTGCTAGAGATCCGAGGGAGGGATCAGATACGCAGTATTTT. This sequence encodes CSARDPREGSDTQYF.

Regarding this clonotype: One end of the junction fails to match germline, which may point to a read error. The chain uses TRBV6-5 and TRBJ1-5; weak D call: TRBD1 (5 bases). Looked up from germline, CDR1 is MNHEY and CDR2 is SVGAGI. This CDR3 region has 16 residues. DNA of the CDR3: TGTGACAGCAGCAAAGGACAAGGCCGAACCAATCAGCCCCAGCATTTT. Amino acids: CDSSKGQGRTNQPQHF.

Concerning this clonotype: It is likely a read error, because the conserved phenylalanine at the end of the CDR3 is missing. The chain links TRBV12-5 to TRBJ1-1; TRBD1 might be the D (6 bases). Germline CDR1 LGHNT, CDR2 FRNRAP. The CDR3 length is 15 residues. With 1 base removed from V and 1 base from J, the gap between germline ends came to 10 bases. The CDR3 DNA is TGTGCTAGTGGTTTGGGACAGGATCCGAACACTGAAGCTTTCATT. Residues: CASGLGQDPNTEAFI.

The sample holds a few counts of this clonotype. This sequence joins TRBV25-1 and TRBJ2-1, with TRBD2 identical over 10 bases. CDR1 and CDR2 (germline): MGHDK, SYGVNS. V lost 2 bases, J lost 5 bases, and 3 bases stayed unmatched. CDR3 length: 15 amino acids. DNA of the CDR3: TGTGCCAGCAGTGAACTTAGCGGGAGGCACAATGAGCAGTTCTTC. The encoded protein is CASSELSGRHNEQFF. Drawing the rest from reference TRBV25-1 and TRBJ2-1, the complete variable domain is EADIYQTPRYLVIGTGKKITLECSQTMGHDKMYWYQQDPGMELHLIHYSYGVNSTEKGDLSSESTVSRIRTEHFPLTLESARPSHTSQYLCASSELSGRHNEQFFGPGTRLTVL.

With regard to this clonotype: An end of the junction differs from the germline gene, which may be a read error. The chain couples TRBV12-3 or TRBV12-4 to TRBJ2-5; D may be TRBD2 (5 bases). The CDR3 is 15 residues long. The CDR3 protein is CASRPGIRLKETQYF. The CDR3 DNA reads as TGTGCTAGCAGGCCCGGGATAAGGCTGAAGGAGACCCAGTACTTC.

Notes on this clonotype: This may stem from a read error, because a much larger clone lies one nucleotide away. This sequence joins TRBV5-1 and TRBJ2-1, with D possibly TRBD2 on 5 matching bases. Germline V gene sequence: CDR1 SGHRS, CDR2 YFSETQ. The CDR3 totals 15 residues. The CDR3 sequence: CANSFEGFSYNEQFF. As DNA, the CDR3 is TGCGCCAACAGCTTCGAGGGTTTCTCCTACAATGAGCAGTTCTTC.

This clonotype was seen a handful of times. A much larger clone lies a single base off, so this may be a read error. The V and J genes are TRBV10-2 and TRBJ1-2; 10 positions agree with TRBD1. This CDR3 has 13 residues. V shed 7 bases and J 10 bases; nucleotides not matched to a gene: 9. From germline, CDR1 is WSHSY and CDR2 SAAADI. The CDR3 DNA follows: TGCGCCAGCACTACGGGACAGGGGCGCGACTACACCTTC. Translating it yields CASTTGQGRDYTF.

Worth noting for this clonotype: A much larger clone lies one base from this, so it may be a read error. The chain combines TRBV5-1 with TRBJ2-3; D gene ambiguous. V lost 0 bases to trimming and J lost 6 bases, with 17 bases between them. The length of the CDR3 is 16 residues. Germline CDR1 SGHRS, CDR2 YFSETQ. In nucleotides, the CDR3 is TGCGCCAGCAGCTTGGGGGTGGATCTCACCTCCGATACGCAGTATTTT. Its protein product is CASSLGVDLTSDTQYF.

Turning to this clonotype: Sequence at one end of the junction differs from germline and may be a read error. The rearrangement uses TRBV6-6 and TRBJ2-1; no firm D call. This CDR3 region has 12 residues. CDR1 is MNHNY, CDR2 SVGAGI, per germline (reference sequence). DNA of the CDR3: TGTGCCAGCAGTTACTCGGGTGTTGATCAGATCTTC. It translates to CASSYSGVDQIF.

With respect to this clonotype: No conserved phenylalanine or tryptophan ends this CDR3, so it is likely a read error. This chain uses TRBV11-2 with TRBJ2-6; 7 positions match TRBD1. The CDR3 length is 15 residues. Germline CDR1 is SGHAT and CDR2 is FQNNGV. The CDR3 nucleotides are TGTGCCAACAGCTTAGGGGGCGCAAGGGCCAACGTCCTGACTCTC. This encodes CANSLGGARANVLTL.

To note about this clonotype: Relative to the germline gene, one junction end is altered; a read error may explain this. V and J are TRBV6-2 or TRBV6-3 and TRBJ2-2; 12 positions match TRBD2. CDR1 MNHEY and CDR2 SVGEGT come from the germline V gene. This CDR3 comprises 16 residues. CDR3 DNA sequence: TGCGCCAGCAGTTATCCTAGCGGGAGGGCCAATGGGGAGCTGTTTTTT. Its translation: CASSYPSGRANGELFF.

The chain couples TRBV7-9 to TRBJ2-1, with 8 bases aligning to TRBD2. Unmatched junction bases numbered 12, after V lost 6 bases and J lost 2 bases. Germline V lookup: CDR1 SEHNR, CDR2 FQNEAQ (reference sequence). There are 17 residues in the CDR3. CDR3 amino acids: CASRGGSGTLTYNEQFF. The DNA for the CDR3 is TGTGCCAGCAGAGGAGGTAGCGGGACCCTTACCTACAATGAGCAGTTCTTC.

At least ten counts were recorded for this clonotype. The chain carries TRBV5-4 and TRBJ2-6, with D hard to call. V lost 0 bases, J lost 0 bases, and 4 bases lay in between. Germline lookup yields CDR1 SGHNT and CDR2 YYREEE (reference sequence). CDR3 length: 15 residues. The CDR3, as DNA: TGTGCCAGCAGCTTGGTTTACTCTGGGGCCAACGTCCTGACTTTC. Residues: CASSLVYSGANVLTF.

The chain joins TRBV12-3 or TRBV12-4 to TRBJ2-2; 8 bases agree with TRBD1. The J segment lost 7 bases and the V segment lost 6 bases, leaving 7 bases of the junction unmatched. The CDR3 is made up of 14 amino acids. The CDR3 DNA follows: TGTGCCAGCAGAGACAGGGGTCGTGACGGGGAGCTGTTTTTT. Encoded protein: CASRDRGRDGELFF.

Note on this clonotype: At one of its ends the junction is not consistent with the germline gene, which may arise from a read error. CDR3 coding DNA: TGTACCAGCAGTTGGGGGGATGCGCAGTATTTT. Translated: CTSSWGDAQYF. J is TRBJ2-3 and V is TRBV12-3 or TRBV12-4; maybe TRBD2 (6 bases). The CDR3 is made up of 11 amino acids.